Following are 14 T cell receptor beta chains from one sample sequenced in a study of Ad26.COV2.S vaccination and SARS-CoV-2 variants. Data came from immunoSEQ multiplex PCR; TCRdb stores just in-frame clones and leaves some out. The data show 300,000 to 400,000 clones, roughly nine tenths seen once. As to treatment: roughly 18 received Ad26.COV2.S at low or high dose, single or two shots; about 5 received placebo; per-sample allocation not given. Sample collection was performed on day 63 after the first vaccine or placebo injection. The material was peripheral blood, obtained in a trial of Ad26.COV2.S vaccine versus placebo. The receptor source for this set is a person aged 18-60 years who received the Ad26.COV2.S COVID-19 vaccine or a placebo.

The chain has TRBV21-1 and TRBJ2-5; the listed D gene, TRBD2, was not tested against the DNA. TRBV21-1 is assigned pseudogene status. The CDR3 consists of 16 residues. CDR3 region: CASSKVGRETQETQYF. The DNA for the CDR3 is TGTGCCAGCAGCAAAGTCGGGCGGGAGACTCAAGAGACCCAGTACTTC.

The gene calls are TRBV27 and TRBJ2-2, with D tentatively TRBD1 (7 bases). The germline gives CDR1 MNHEY, CDR2 SMNVEV (reference sequence). The CDR3 is 14 amino acids. V lost 6 bases and J 5 bases, leaving 13 bases between the germline ends. This chain's CDR3 is CASSWTGGTGELFF. The CDR3 DNA sequence: TGTGCCAGCAGCTGGACAGGAGGGACCGGGGAGCTGTTTTTT.

The chain joins TRBV6-4 to TRBJ2-3; D is ambiguous. Looked up from germline, CDR1 is MRHNA and CDR2 is SNTAGT. This CDR3 comprises 14 residues. V shed 0 bases and J shed 0 bases, with 4 bases lying between them. The CDR3, as DNA: TGTGCCAGCAGTGACTCATACAGCACAGATACGCAGTATTTT. It encodes CASSDSYSTDTQYF.

V usage is TRBV4-1 and J usage is TRBJ1-3; no clear D gene. The V end was cut by 1 base, the J end by 6 bases, with 13 bases between. The length of the CDR3 is 15 residues. The germline V gene has CDR1 MGHRA and CDR2 YSYEKL. CDR3 sequence (DNA): TGCGCCAGCAGCCAAGGGTGGCTGGGTGAAAACACCATATATTTT. Translated: CASSQGWLGENTIYF.

The chain employs TRBV7-2 and TRBJ2-5, with D unresolved. The CDR3 has 14 residues. V was cut by 4 bases and J by 1 base, with 10 bases left in between. CDR1 SGHTA and CDR2 FQGNSA come from the germline V gene. The CDR3 bases are TGTGCCAGCAGCTCCTACAGCTCCCAAGAGACCCAGTACTTC. This codes for CASSSYSSQETQYF.

The rearrangement uses TRBV12-3 or TRBV12-4 and TRBJ1-6; D remains ambiguous. Trimming pared 6 bases from V and 5 bases from J, leaving 8 bases between. The CDR3 has 13 residues. This chain's CDR3 is CASRGRDNSPLHF. The DNA for the CDR3 is TGTGCCAGCAGGGGGAGGGATAATTCACCCCTCCACTTT.

The chain joins TRBV28 to TRBJ1-2; weak D call: TRBD1 (5 bases). Per the germline V gene, CDR1 is MDHEN and CDR2 is SYDVKM. V was trimmed by 8 bases and J by 8 bases, leaving 15 bases between them. This CDR3 is built from 12 residues. CDR3 amino acids: CASAAGAMGYTF. CDR3 DNA: TGTGCCAGCGCTGCCGGGGCCATGGGCTACACCTTC.

The chain is built from TRBV28 and TRBJ2-7; no reliable D call. The CDR3 contains 14 residues. Germline CDR1 reads MDHEN; CDR2 reads SYDVKM. Deletions cut 3 bases from V and 3 bases from J, with 12 bases between. The CDR3 reads CASSFSSNRYEQYF. The CDR3 nucleotides read TGTGCCAGCAGTTTCTCTTCGAACCGCTACGAGCAGTACTTC.

V gene TRBV5-1 combines with J gene TRBJ1-6; D gene ambiguous. Trimming removed 0 bases at V and 7 bases at J, with 11 bases between. The CDR3 consists of 15 residues. Germline assignment: CDR1 SGHRS and CDR2 YFSETQ. The CDR3 coding sequence is TGCGCCAGCAGCTTGGGGAAGGCGGAGAATTCACCCCTCCACTTT. As protein: CASSLGKAENSPLHF.

The V call is TRBV5-1, the J call TRBJ2-1, with 8 nucleotides matching TRBD2. V lost 5 bases and J lost 4; bases outside the gene matches: 8. This CDR3 contains 15 residues. The germline CDR1 and CDR2 sequences are SGHRS and YFSETQ. CDR3 in DNA: TGCGCCAGCAGGAGGGCCGGGACTAGATACAATGAGCAGTTCTTC. Translation: CASRRAGTRYNEQFF.

J is TRBJ1-1 and V is TRBV27, with 7 bases that match TRBD1. The CDR3 contains 15 residues. Germline V gene sequence: CDR1 MNHEY, CDR2 SMNVEV (reference sequence). V shed 1 base and J 5 bases; nucleotides not matched to a gene: 7. The CDR3 loop is CASSLLGGPRTEAFF. For the CDR3, the DNA is TGTGCCAGCAGTTTATTAGGGGGCCCGAGGACTGAAGCTTTCTTT.

The chain is built from TRBV20-1 and TRBJ2-1; D remains ambiguous. Germline loops: CDR1 DFQATT, CDR2 SNEGSKA (reference sequence). Trimming shortened V by 0 bases and J by 9 bases, and 3 bases separated the two germline ends. This CDR3 has 10 amino acids. CDR3 amino acids: CSARDGEQFF. As DNA, the CDR3 is TGCAGTGCTAGAGACGGTGAGCAGTTCTTC.

This chain uses TRBV30 with TRBJ2-3, with D uncertain. Germline CDR1 GTSNPN, CDR2 SVGIG (reference sequence). The CDR3 spans 13 residues. V was cut by 5 bases and J by 7 bases, with 16 bases left in between. CDR3 bases: TGTGCCTGGGCCCCCTTTCTCGGAAATACGCAGTATTTT. Its translation: CAWAPFLGNTQYF.

This rearrangement joins TRBV6-5 to TRBJ1-2; 9 bases line up with TRBD1. Looked up from germline, CDR1 is MNHEY and CDR2 is SVGAGI. V gave up 5 bases and J gave up 2 bases; unmatched junction bases: 3. This CDR3 is built from 14 residues. The CDR3 nucleotides read TGTGCCAGCAGTCATGGACAGGGGAACTATGGCTACACCTTC. Its protein is CASSHGQGNYGYTF.